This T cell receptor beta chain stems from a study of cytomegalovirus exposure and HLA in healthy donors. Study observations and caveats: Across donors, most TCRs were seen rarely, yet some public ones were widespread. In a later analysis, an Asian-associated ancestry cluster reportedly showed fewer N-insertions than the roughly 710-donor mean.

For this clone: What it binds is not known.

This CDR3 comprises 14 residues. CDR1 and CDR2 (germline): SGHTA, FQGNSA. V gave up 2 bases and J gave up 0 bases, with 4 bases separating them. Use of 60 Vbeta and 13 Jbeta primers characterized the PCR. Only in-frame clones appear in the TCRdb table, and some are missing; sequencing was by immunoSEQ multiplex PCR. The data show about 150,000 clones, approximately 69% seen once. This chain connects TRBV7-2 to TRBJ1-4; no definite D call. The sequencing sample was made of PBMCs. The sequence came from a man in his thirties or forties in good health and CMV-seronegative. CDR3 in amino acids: CASSLRSTNEKLFF. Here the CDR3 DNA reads TGTGCCAGCAGCTTACGTTCAACTAATGAAAAACTGTTTTTT.